Each of the 19 T cell receptor beta chains below was sequenced from the same sample in a study of control samples from healthy donors and cancer patients. Using immunoSEQ multiplex PCR, the repertoire was profiled, and TCRdb retains in-frame clones only, with some absent. The data contain roughly 100,000 clones, about 91% of them singletons. The sequencing sample was made of blood. The receptors stem from a woman aged 18 to 35 in good health.

The CDR3 nucleotides read TGTGCCACCACCCGGGACAGGGGTTATGGCGGTGGGGCCAACGTCCTGACTTTC. Its protein product is CATTRDRGYGGGANVLTF. The chain links TRBV15 to TRBJ2-6; 10 nucleotides agree with TRBD1. V gave up 7 bases and J gave up 3 bases; unmatched junction bases: 12. This CDR3 region has 18 residues. Per germline, CDR1 LNHNV and CDR2 YYDKDF (reference sequence).

The CDR3 spells CSVETGQGRPDTQYF. The CDR3 DNA reads as TGCAGCGTTGAGACTGGGCAGGGGCGACCAGATACGCAGTATTTT. This chain links TRBV29-1 with TRBJ2-3; weak D call: TRBD1 (6 bases). The germline gives CDR1 SQVTM, CDR2 ANQGSEA. The V gene lost 3 bases and the J gene lost 4 bases, with 17 bases spanning the gap. The CDR3 loop spans 15 amino acids.

The chain joins TRBV9 to TRBJ2-5; D not certain. The germline V and J ends were trimmed by 0 bases and 4 bases, with 7 bases remaining between them. The CDR3 covers 13 residues. Looked up from germline, CDR1 is SGDLS and CDR2 is YYNGEE. The DNA for the CDR3 is TGTGCCAGCAGCGTAGTAAGTGGAGAGACCCAGTACTTC. The encoded protein is CASSVVSGETQYF.

The J gene is TRBJ2-7, the V gene TRBV4-1, with 11 nucleotides matching TRBD1. Per germline, CDR1 MGHRA and CDR2 YSYEKL. The length of the CDR3 is 19 residues. V trimming: 3 bases; J trimming: 4 bases; junction bases outside the gene matches: 17. CDR3 nucleotide sequence: TGCGCCAGCAGCCACCGTAACTTTGAGGCGGACAGGGGGCAATACGAGCAGTACTTC. As protein: CASSHRNFEADRGQYEQYF.

V usage is TRBV7-3 and J usage is TRBJ1-4; D remains unclear. Trimming took off 1 base at V and 4 bases at J, with 10 bases between the two ends. The CDR3 has 15 amino acids. The V gene's germline CDR1 is SGHTA and CDR2 FQGTGA. The CDR3, as DNA: TGTGCCAGCAGCTTAAAAGCGGGCCTTAATGAAAAACTGTTTTTT. This encodes CASSLKAGLNEKLFF.

The chain couples TRBV24-1 to TRBJ2-3; D may be TRBD1 or TRBD2 (6 bases each). The CDR3 is 15 residues long. CDR1 KGHDR and CDR2 SFDVKD come from the germline V gene. V was pared by 3 bases and J by 2 bases, with 11 bases between. CDR3 region: CATSDPGASTDTQYF. The DNA for the CDR3 is TGTGCCACCAGTGATCCGGGGGCCTCCACAGATACGCAGTATTTT.

The chain recombines TRBV10-3 with TRBJ2-7, with TRBD1 matching 9 bases. Germline values: CDR1 ENHRY, CDR2 SYGVKD. CDR3 length: 13 amino acids. The V and J ends lost 4 bases and 4 bases, in that order; junction bases with no gene match: 2. This CDR3 reads CAISVGTGYEQYF. In DNA, the CDR3 is TGTGCCATCAGTGTCGGGACAGGGTACGAGCAGTACTTC.

The gene calls are TRBV11-3 and TRBJ2-7, with TRBD1 identical over 7 bases. This CDR3 has 14 residues. The V and J ends lost 4 bases and 1 base, in that order; junction bases with no gene match: 4. The V gene's germline CDR1 is SGHNT and CDR2 YENEEA. The CDR3 is CASSSWDSSYEQYF. CDR3 coding DNA: TGTGCCAGCAGCTCCTGGGACAGTTCCTACGAGCAGTACTTC.

This clone was picked up a small number of times. The V gene is TRBV3-1 (or the pseudogene TRBV3-2), the J gene TRBJ1-6, with 10 bases aligning to TRBD1. V shed 2 bases, J shed 9 bases, and the junction held 4 bases outside the gene matches. Per the germline V gene, CDR1 is LGHDT and CDR2 is YNNKEL (reference sequence). The CDR3 runs 15 residues. The CDR3 reads CASSQPGTGVSPLHF. The DNA of the CDR3 is TGTGCCAGCAGCCAACCCGGGACAGGGGTTTCACCCCTCCACTTT.

The CDR3 DNA reads TGTGCCAGCAGCTTAGGACCGGGACAGGGGGCCATTCAGTACTTC. Amino acids: CASSLGPGQGAIQYF. The rearrangement uses TRBV7-3 and TRBJ2-4, with TRBD1 matching over 12 bases. This CDR3 region has 15 residues. Losses at the gene ends were 2 bases for V and 9 bases for J; bases not matched to a gene: 5. Looked up from germline, CDR1 is SGHTA and CDR2 is FQGTGA. Based on the CDR3 plus reference TRBV7-3 and TRBJ2-4, the full variable domain is GAGVSQTPSNKVTEKGKYVELRCDPISGHTALYWYRQSLGQGPEFLIYFQGTGAADDSGLPNDRFFAVRPEGSVSTLKIQRTERGDSAVYLCASSLGPGQGAIQYFGAGTRLSVL.

The chain carries TRBV28 and TRBJ1-1, with D possibly matching TRBD1 (5 bases). Trimming left V 1 base short and J 1 base short, with 7 bases between. CDR3 length: 14 residues. In germline, CDR1 is MDHEN, CDR2 SYDVKM. CDR3 sequence: CASSLSGQNTEAFF. CDR3 DNA: TGTGCCAGCAGTTTATCGGGGCAGAACACTGAAGCTTTCTTT.

V is TRBV5-4 and J is TRBJ2-1; 7 bases agree with TRBD1. CDR3 size: 12 residues. The junction had 2 bases not matched to a gene; V was cut back by 2 bases and J by 9 bases. In germline, CDR1 is SGHNT, CDR2 YYREEE (reference sequence). CDR3 in DNA: TGTGCCAGCAGCTTACAGGGGTCTGAGCAGTTCTTC. Amino acid sequence: CASSLQGSEQFF.

This clone occurred once. This rearrangement joins TRBV19 to TRBJ2-1; D is ambiguous. The V and J ends lost 1 base and 0 bases respectively, with 7 bases between them. The CDR3 loop spans 15 amino acids. The germline V gene has CDR1 LNHDA and CDR2 SQIVND (reference sequence). CDR3 nucleotides: TGTGCCAGTAGTATAGCCTATAGCTCCTACAATGAGCAGTTCTTC. This gives the protein CASSIAYSSYNEQFF.

This chain uses TRBV24-1 with TRBJ2-1, with a tentative D call TRBD2 (5 bases). Germline V gene sequence: CDR1 KGHDR, CDR2 SFDVKD. The CDR3 runs 12 residues. V lost 5 bases, J lost 9 bases, and 10 bases lay in between. The CDR3 DNA sequence: TGTGCCACCAGTGTGTCTAGCAGTGAGCAGTTCTTC. The encoded protein is CATSVSSSEQFF.

The gene calls are TRBV9 and TRBJ1-1; D is unclear. The CDR3 covers 12 residues. Trimming took off 0 bases at V and 5 bases at J, with 5 bases between the two ends. The germline CDR1 and CDR2 sequences are SGDLS and YYNGEE. The CDR3 sequence: CASSVVGTEAFF. CDR3 sequence (DNA): TGTGCCAGCAGCGTAGTAGGGACTGAAGCTTTCTTT.

This chain uses TRBV19 with TRBJ1-3; 7 nucleotides align to TRBD1. The germline V gene has CDR1 LNHDA and CDR2 SQIVND (reference sequence). Trimming removed 5 bases from V and 2 bases from J; junction bases left unmatched: 6. This CDR3 region has 15 residues. The CDR3 loop reads CASSQRGLPGNTIYF. CDR3 sequence (DNA): TGTGCCAGTAGTCAGAGGGGGCTACCTGGAAACACCATATATTTT.

The chain links TRBV6-8 to TRBJ2-1; no clear D. With 7 bases removed from V and 6 bases from J, the gap between germline ends came to 16 bases. CDR3 length: 14 residues. CDR1 is MNHGY, CDR2 SAAAGT, per germline. The CDR3 region is CASTMKALFNEQFF. CDR3 in DNA: TGTGCCAGCACCATGAAAGCCTTGTTCAATGAGCAGTTCTTC.

This chain joins TRBV9 and TRBJ1-2, with D possibly being TRBD1 (5 bases). V gave up 2 bases and J gave up 4 bases, with 18 bases separating them. Germline assignment: CDR1 SGDLS and CDR2 YYNGEE. This CDR3 contains 16 residues. Here the CDR3 DNA reads TGTGCCAGCAGCGTTTCAGGGACCCCGGCCGGCTATGGCTACACCTTC. This codes for CASSVSGTPAGYGYTF.

This chain links TRBV5-1 with TRBJ2-7; TRBD2 might be the D (6 bases). Trimming left V 0 bases short and J 4 bases short, with 14 bases between. CDR1 SGHRS and CDR2 YFSETQ come from the germline V gene. The CDR3 consists of 15 residues. CDR3 nucleotides: TGCGCCAGCAGCTTGGTAGCGGACTATCCTTACGAGCAGTACTTC. It codes for CASSLVADYPYEQYF.